The 18 T cell receptor beta chains presented below share a single source sample, sequenced in a study of CD8 T cells in Susac syndrome. A quantity of about 0.5 to 1 ug RNA underwent reverse transcription using random hexamers. TCRdb used MiXCR to reprocess the immunoSEQ multiplex PCR reads, holding one entry per CDR3 protein. The sample yields 150,000 to 200,000 distinct CDR3 sequences, about 93% seen once. Specimen: CD4+ T cells from PBMCs. Every receptor here comes from a human donor in good health.

V gene TRBV4-1 combines with J gene TRBJ1-6, with D possibly TRBD1 on 6 matching bases. Between the trimmed V and J ends, which lost 0 bases and 16 bases, there was a span of 16 bases. Per the germline V gene, CDR1 is MGHRA and CDR2 is YSYEKL. The CDR3 is 14 residues long. The CDR3 DNA reads TGCGCCAGCAGCCAAGACGTCAGACAGGCCAGACTCCACTTT. Translated, it gives CASSQDVRQARLHF.

The chain carries TRBV18 and TRBJ1-1; D unclear. The CDR3 has 15 residues. Trimming took off 3 bases at V and 4 bases at J, with 15 bases between the two ends. Germline V gives CDR1 KGHSH, CDR2 LQKENI. The CDR3: CASSPGGPASTEAFF. The CDR3 DNA follows: TGTGCCAGCTCACCTGGAGGACCCGCAAGCACTGAAGCTTTCTTT.

The chain couples TRBV7-3 to TRBJ2-2; the match to TRBD2 covers 10 bases. The ends lost 5 bases at V and 4 bases at J; junction bases unmatched: 13. Germline CDR1 is SGHTA and CDR2 is FQGTGA. This CDR3 spans 18 amino acids. The CDR3 protein is CASSAPSGGAPGTGELFF. The CDR3, as DNA: TGTGCCAGCAGCGCCCCTAGCGGGGGAGCCCCCGGCACCGGGGAGCTGTTTTTT.

This chain links TRBV30 with TRBJ2-3; D is undetermined. CDR3 size: 13 residues. From germline, CDR1 is GTSNPN and CDR2 SVGIG (reference sequence). The germline V and J ends were trimmed by 5 bases and 2 bases, with 11 bases remaining between them. The chain's CDR3 is CAWGPFYTDTQYF. CDR3 in DNA: TGTGCCTGGGGGCCTTTTTACACAGATACGCAGTATTTT.

V is TRBV5-6 and J is TRBJ2-3; the D is unclear. Germline V CDR1 and CDR2: SGHDT, YYEEEE. This CDR3 has 12 amino acids. The V end lost 2 bases, the J end lost 7 bases, and 8 bases lay between the germline ends. This CDR3 is CASSFKVYTQYF. CDR3 bases: TGTGCCAGCAGCTTTAAGGTTTATACGCAGTATTTT. The full variable domain, rest sourced from reference TRBV5-6 and TRBJ2-3, is DAGVTQSPTHLIKTRGQQVTLRCSPKSGHDTVSWYQQALGQGPQFIFQYYEEEERQRGNFPDRFSGHQFPNYSSELNVNALLLGDSALYLCASSFKVYTQYFGPGTRLTVL.

V is TRBV12-3 or TRBV12-4 and J is TRBJ1-2, with TRBD1 matching 9 bases. The ends lost 6 bases at V and 7 bases at J; junction bases unmatched: 12. The CDR3 totals 15 residues. The CDR3 sequence is CASRTTGGAEGGYTF. The CDR3 DNA reads as TGTGCCAGCAGAACTACAGGGGGCGCGGAGGGTGGCTACACCTTC.

A single count supports this clonotype. The rearrangement joins TRBV20-1 to TRBJ1-3; 8 bases align to TRBD1. CDR1 is DFQATT and CDR2 is SNEGSKA in the germline V gene (reference sequence). The length of the CDR3 is 18 residues. With 6 bases clipped from V and 0 bases from J, the junction kept 16 bases outside the gene matches. The CDR3 sequence: CSARRMTGATFSGNTIYF. CDR3 nucleotides: TGCAGTGCACGAAGGATGACAGGGGCGACTTTCTCTGGAAACACCATATATTTT.

The V gene is TRBV29-1, the J gene TRBJ2-1; D is ambiguous. V was pared by 4 bases and J by 1 base, with 8 bases between. Germline loops: CDR1 SQVTM, CDR2 ANQGSEA. The CDR3 has 13 amino acids. CDR3 residues: CSVARISYNEQFF. The CDR3 DNA reads as TGCAGCGTTGCCCGAATTTCCTACAATGAGCAGTTCTTC.

The gene calls are TRBV5-1 and TRBJ1-2; the D gene is possibly TRBD1 (6 bases). The germline V gene has CDR1 SGHRS and CDR2 YFSETQ. The CDR3 consists of 14 residues. The V end was cut by 0 bases, the J end by 6 bases, with 12 bases between. The chain's CDR3 is CASSLGTVSDGYTF. Here the CDR3 DNA reads TGCGCCAGCAGCTTGGGGACAGTATCTGATGGCTACACCTTC.

The J gene is TRBJ2-1, the V gene TRBV5-1; 11 nucleotides agree with TRBD2. Trimming removed 1 base from V and 4 bases from J; junction bases left unmatched: 7. The CDR3 has 17 residues. The V gene's germline CDR1 is SGHRS and CDR2 YFSETQ. CDR3 region: CASSLWGPSGGYNEQFF. CDR3 nucleotides: TGCGCCAGCAGCTTGTGGGGCCCTAGCGGGGGGTACAATGAGCAGTTCTTC.

V usage is TRBV3-1 and J usage is TRBJ2-2; D remains ambiguous. The V end was cut by 0 bases, the J end by 12 bases, with 8 bases between. The CDR3 loop spans 12 amino acids. Germline loops: CDR1 LGHDT, CDR2 YNNKEL (reference sequence). Written as DNA, the CDR3 is TGTGCCAGCAGCCAAGAATCTAGGCAGCTGTTTTTT. It encodes CASSQESRQLFF. Full variable domain (outside the CDR3, taken from reference TRBV3-1 and TRBJ2-2): DTAVSQTPKYLVTQMGNDKSIKCEQNLGHDTMYWYKQDSKKFLKIMFSYNNKELIINETVPNRFSPKSPDKAHLNLHINSLELGDSAVYFCASSQESRQLFFGEGSRLTVL.

This chain joins TRBV7-3 and TRBJ1-2; perhaps TRBD1 as D (6 bases). This CDR3 comprises 14 residues. Germline assignment: CDR1 SGHTA and CDR2 FQGTGA. Trimming removed 5 bases from V and 3 bases from J, with 13 bases in between. The CDR3 bases are TGTGCCAGCAGCCCCCAGGGGAGGGACTATGGCTACACCTTC. Protein product: CASSPQGRDYGYTF.

The gene calls are TRBV11-3 and TRBJ1-1, with D maybe TRBD1 (6 bases). The CDR3 is 15 residues long. The germline CDR1 and CDR2 sequences are SGHNT and YENEEA. Trimming took off 5 bases at V and 1 base at J, with 14 bases between the two ends. Written as DNA, the CDR3 is TGTGCCAGCAGCCCCAACACAGGGCCGAACACTGAAGCTTTCTTT. This gives the protein CASSPNTGPNTEAFF.

CDR3 nucleotides: TGTGCCAGCAGCCAAGTTCCCGGGGGAGGGGGAGATACGCAGTATTTT. Protein sequence: CASSQVPGGGGDTQYF. V is TRBV3-1 and J is TRBJ2-3, with D tentatively TRBD2 (7 bases). The germline V gene encodes CDR1 LGHDT and CDR2 YNNKEL (reference sequence). The CDR3 is 16 residues long. V lost 1 base and J 5 bases, leaving 16 bases between the germline ends.

On this clonotype: The junction shows a germline mismatch at one end, possibly a read error. The chain is built from TRBV29-1 and TRBJ2-2; D tentatively fits TRBD1 or TRBD2 (5 bases each). Per the germline V gene, CDR1 is SQVTM and CDR2 is ANQGSEA. The CDR3 is made up of 14 amino acids. The CDR3 DNA reads TGCAGCGTCTCCGGGACCGCGAACGCCGGGGAGCTGTTTTTT. This codes for CSVSGTANAGELFF.

This sequence joins TRBV3-1 and TRBJ1-4; D might be TRBD1 (5 bases). CDR3 length: 14 amino acids. Germline CDR1 reads LGHDT; CDR2 reads YNNKEL (reference sequence). The V and J ends lost 4 bases and 8 bases respectively, with 14 bases between them. The CDR3 DNA follows: TGTGCCAGCAGCCGAAAGGGACTGCTCGAAAAACTGTTTTTT. It encodes CASSRKGLLEKLFF.

The genes are TRBV2 and TRBJ2-2, with 9 nucleotides matching TRBD2. The CDR3 loop spans 15 amino acids. Germline V gene data show CDR1 as SNHLY and CDR2 as FYNNEI. After removal of 7 bases from V and 3 bases from J, the junction contained 6 bases not matched to a gene. The CDR3 reads CASTRGGLDTGELFF. CDR3 bases: TGTGCCAGCACGCGGGGGGGCCTAGACACCGGGGAGCTGTTTTTT.

V and J are TRBV29-1 and TRBJ1-1; D not resolved. Germline lookup yields CDR1 SQVTM and CDR2 ANQGSEA. The V and J ends lost 5 bases and 6 bases respectively, with 16 bases between them. The CDR3 loop spans 13 amino acids. CDR3 coding DNA: TGCAGCGTTTGGGAGGGAATCCGTGCTGAAGCTTTCTTT. Its translation is CSVWEGIRAEAFF.